This T cell receptor (beta chain) was profiled in a study of T-cell reconstitution after alpha-beta-depleted transplantation in children. Whole-study findings and limits: The study traced high day-60 TCRbeta diversity in some patients to surviving recipient T cells and thymic progenitors.

TCRbeta library preparation incorporated unique molecular identifiers. TCRdb re-derived calls from the PCR reads in MiXCR, one entry per CDR3 protein. This table holds hundreds of thousands of distinct CDR3 sequences, less than 20% found once. Regarding this clonotype: The antigen remains unidentified.

The CDR3 extends over 13 amino acids. V was shortened by 5 bases and J by 7 bases, with 15 bases between the two germline ends. Germline V CDR1 and CDR2: PRHDT, FYEKMQ (reference sequence). The source material was PBMCs, mostly from graft donor cells, sampled 360 days after TCRalphabeta/CD19-depleted stem cell transplant. This chain uses TRBV13 with TRBJ2-7; D is unclear. The receptor was isolated from a male patient younger than 18 who had a stem cell transplant for acute lymphoblastic leukemia, so the T cells may come from the graft donor. The CDR3 region is CASSPSSGLEQYF. CDR3 nucleotide sequence: TGTGCCAGCAGCCCTTCTTCCGGTTTAGAGCAGTACTTC.